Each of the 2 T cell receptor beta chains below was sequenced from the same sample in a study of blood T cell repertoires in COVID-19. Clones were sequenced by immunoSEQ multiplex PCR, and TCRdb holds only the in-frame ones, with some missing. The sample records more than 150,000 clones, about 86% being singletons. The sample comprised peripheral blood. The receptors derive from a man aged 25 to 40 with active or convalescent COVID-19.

CDR3 DNA sequence: TGTGCCAGCGGCGACAGTTTCTATGGCTACACCTTC. Translated: CASGDSFYGYTF. The rearrangement links TRBV28 to TRBJ1-2, with D perhaps TRBD1 (5 bases). Trimming removed 8 bases at V and 4 bases at J, with 11 bases between. CDR3 size: 12 residues. CDR1 MDHEN and CDR2 SYDVKM come from the germline V gene.

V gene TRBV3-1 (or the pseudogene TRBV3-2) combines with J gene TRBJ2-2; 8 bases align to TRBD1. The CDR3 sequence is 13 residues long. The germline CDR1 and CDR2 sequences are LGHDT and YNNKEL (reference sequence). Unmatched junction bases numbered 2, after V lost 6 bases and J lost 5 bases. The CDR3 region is CASSRQGTGELFF. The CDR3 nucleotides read TGTGCCAGCAGTCGACAGGGGACCGGGGAGCTGTTTTTT.